This T cell receptor beta chain comes out of a study of T cell changes during pregnancy in multiple sclerosis (dated by TCRdb to the late 2010s). Notes on the research overall: The study looked at changes in the T cell repertoire across pregnancy in women with multiple sclerosis.

Library preparation was by the immunoSEQ multiplex PCR assay. Sourced from immuneACCESS, this table was stored by TCRdb with only in-frame sequences that have V and J called. A share of the clones is absent; for the studies checked, an unresolved V gene accounts for under half, and the remainder has no known explanation. Counted in this sample were about 15,000 clones; 95% to 97% of them appeared once. The biggest ten clones account for 0.8% to 0.95% of the sample. Concerning this clone: Its antigen target is currently unknown. No clone much larger than this one lies a single base away; base qualities are absent. Other nucleotide sequences from this sample produce the same CDR3.

According to the germline V gene (reference sequence), CDR1 reads MNHEY and CDR2 reads SMNVEV. The CDR3 has 17 amino acids, counting the end cysteine and phenylalanine. Just CDR3 DNA is preserved here, 51 bases in frame from base 1. Here V drops 6 bases and J drops 6 bases, and the junction holds 15 bases not matched to any gene. The receptor chain draws on TRBV27 and TRBJ2-3, and TRBD2 matches 10 of the central bases. Sequenced material: peripheral blood, taken in the third trimester of pregnancy. The TCR sequence derives from a female donor with multiple sclerosis, enrolled in a pregnancy study. The sequenced DNA is TGTGCCAGCAGGACACGGTGGGCTAGCGGGGGTTCTGATACGCAGTATTTT. Its translation reads: CASRTRWASGGSDTQYF.